The 14 T cell receptor beta chains presented below share a single source sample, sequenced in a study of radiation and T cells in renal cell carcinoma. This sample's time point: blood 4 weeks post-SBRT, at nephrectomy. Indicated treatment: 15 Gy SBRT to primary tumor, nephrectomy 4 weeks later. Only in-frame clones appear in the TCRdb table, and some are missing; sequencing was by immunoSEQ multiplex PCR. The data hold fewer than 200,000 clones, with less than 90% observed a single time. This specimen was blood, taken from a patient whose treatment included radiotherapy and nephrectomy. Source of these receptors: a woman between 50 and 59 years old with renal cell carcinoma.

The chain joins TRBV5-1 to TRBJ1-2; 12 positions agree with TRBD1. V lost 4 bases and J lost 8; bases outside the gene matches: 6. The CDR3 is made up of 14 amino acids. Germline CDR1 and CDR2: SGHRS and YFSETQ. CDR3 residues: CASSHRDRGQGYTF. The CDR3 DNA sequence: TGCGCCAGCAGCCACCGGGACAGGGGGCAGGGCTACACCTTC.

A few counts support this clone. The V call is TRBV10-3, the J call TRBJ1-2; D unresolved. Germline assignment: CDR1 ENHRY and CDR2 SYGVKD. V gave up 4 bases and J gave up 11 bases, with 20 bases separating them. This CDR3 spans 14 amino acids. CDR3 sequence: CAISGVGQSPGYTF. CDR3 bases: TGTGCCATCAGTGGAGTAGGCCAGTCCCCTGGGTACACCTTC.

In its sample, this clone was seen once. The chain couples TRBV6-1 to TRBJ2-7, with D perhaps being TRBD1 or TRBD2 (5 bases each). This CDR3 is built from 15 residues. V lost 0 bases and J lost 7, with 16 bases in between. Germline loops: CDR1 MNHNS, CDR2 SASEGT. CDR3 loop: CASSEATAMPGEQYF. In DNA form, the CDR3 reads TGTGCCAGCAGTGAAGCGACAGCCATGCCGGGGGAGCAGTACTTC.

The rearrangement joins TRBV29-1 to TRBJ2-1, with a tentative D call TRBD2 (6 bases). Per germline, CDR1 SQVTM and CDR2 ANQGSEA. The CDR3 covers 15 residues. Trimming pared 3 bases from V and 6 bases from J, leaving 18 bases between. The CDR3 reads CSVDGWRGSPNEQFF. Here the CDR3 DNA reads TGCAGCGTTGATGGTTGGAGGGGATCCCCCAATGAGCAGTTCTTC.

V and J are TRBV2 and TRBJ1-2; 8 positions match TRBD1. CDR3 length equals 15 residues. Germline CDR1 SNHLY, CDR2 FYNNEI. The ends lost 5 bases at V and 5 bases at J; junction bases unmatched: 10. This CDR3 is CASSRFTGGMYGYTF. CDR3 coding DNA: TGTGCCAGCAGTAGATTCACAGGGGGGATGTATGGCTACACCTTC.

V is TRBV28 and J is TRBJ2-3; 8 positions agree with TRBD2. J lost 0 bases, V lost 8 bases, and 4 bases had no gene match. Per germline, CDR1 MDHEN and CDR2 SYDVKM. The length of the CDR3 is 14 residues. The CDR3 loop reads CASGGGPSTDTQYF. The CDR3, as DNA: TGTGCCAGCGGCGGGGGGCCAAGCACAGATACGCAGTATTTT.

CDR3 bases: TGTGCCAGCAGTGAAGGACTAGCGGGGATGGAGACCCAGTACTTC. Translating it yields CASSEGLAGMETQYF. The chain uses TRBV2 and TRBJ2-5; 11 nucleotides match TRBD2. This CDR3 has 15 amino acids. The V gene's germline CDR1 is SNHLY and CDR2 FYNNEI. Unmatched junction bases numbered 3, after V lost 1 base and J lost 5 bases.

The rearrangement joins TRBV6-1 to TRBJ1-5; D unclear. The germline V gene encodes CDR1 MNHNS and CDR2 SASEGT. Deletions cut 3 bases from V and 7 bases from J, with 16 bases between. The CDR3 loop spans 15 amino acids. The CDR3 region has the DNA TGTGCCAGCAGTGAGTCGGCCTTAACGGGCCAGCCCCAGCATTTT. Translating gives CASSESALTGQPQHF.

V is TRBV15 and J is TRBJ2-5; the D gene is possibly TRBD2 (5 bases). The germline CDR1 and CDR2 sequences are LNHNV and YYDKDF (reference sequence). V was pared by 1 base and J by 5 bases, with 17 bases between. The CDR3 has 16 residues. CDR3 amino acids: CATSRGDRSGVETQYF. Here the CDR3 DNA reads TGTGCCACCAGCAGAGGGGATCGCAGCGGAGTGGAGACCCAGTACTTC. The whole variable domain, filled in from reference TRBV15 and TRBJ2-5, reads DAMVIQNPRYQVTQFGKPVTLSCSQTLNHNVMYWYQQKSSQAPKLLFHYYDKDFNNEADTPDNFQSRRPNTSFCFLDIRSPGLGDTAMYLCATSRGDRSGVETQYFGPGTRLLVL.

This chain uses TRBV2 with TRBJ1-6; 8 bases agree with TRBD1. The V and J ends lost 6 bases and 5 bases, in that order; junction bases with no gene match: 12. The CDR3 is made up of 17 amino acids. Germline loops: CDR1 SNHLY, CDR2 FYNNEI. The CDR3 is CASSKGRATGDNSPLHF. CDR3 sequence (DNA): TGTGCCAGCAGCAAGGGGCGGGCGACAGGGGATAATTCACCCCTCCACTTT.

This sequence joins TRBV7-9 and TRBJ2-5; no clear D gene. V lost 6 bases, J lost 2 bases, and 4 bases lay in between. The CDR3 is 11 residues long. Germline CDR1 SEHNR, CDR2 FQNEAQ (reference sequence). CDR3 sequence (DNA): TGTGCCAGCAGGGAACAAGAGACCCAGTACTTC. Translation: CASREQETQYF.

This clone has just one count. The genes are TRBV18 and TRBJ2-1; D not certain. V was trimmed by 2 bases and J by 8 bases, leaving 19 bases between them. The CDR3 length is 16 residues. Germline CDR1 and CDR2: KGHSH and LQKENI. The CDR3 loop reads CASSPMSSLSGDEQFF. The CDR3 bases are TGTGCCAGCTCACCAATGAGTAGCCTCTCAGGTGATGAGCAGTTCTTC.

CDR3 amino acids: CASSLGGGVYEQYF. CDR3 nucleotide sequence: TGTGCCAGCAGCTTGGGCGGGGGCGTTTACGAGCAGTACTTC. The J gene is TRBJ2-7, the V gene TRBV5-8; maybe TRBD2 (7 bases). Per germline, CDR1 SGHTS and CDR2 YDEGEE. V dropped 0 bases and J dropped 4 bases, with 11 bases sitting between them. The CDR3 has 14 residues.

This chain uses TRBV11-3 with TRBJ2-1, with 10 bases matching TRBD2. The CDR3 is 16 amino acids. J lost 7 bases, V lost 0 bases, and 6 bases had no gene match. Germline CDR1 reads SGHNT; CDR2 reads YENEEA. This chain's CDR3 is CASSLEGASGGNEQFF. The CDR3 DNA sequence: TGTGCCAGCAGCTTAGAAGGGGCTAGCGGGGGTAATGAGCAGTTCTTC.